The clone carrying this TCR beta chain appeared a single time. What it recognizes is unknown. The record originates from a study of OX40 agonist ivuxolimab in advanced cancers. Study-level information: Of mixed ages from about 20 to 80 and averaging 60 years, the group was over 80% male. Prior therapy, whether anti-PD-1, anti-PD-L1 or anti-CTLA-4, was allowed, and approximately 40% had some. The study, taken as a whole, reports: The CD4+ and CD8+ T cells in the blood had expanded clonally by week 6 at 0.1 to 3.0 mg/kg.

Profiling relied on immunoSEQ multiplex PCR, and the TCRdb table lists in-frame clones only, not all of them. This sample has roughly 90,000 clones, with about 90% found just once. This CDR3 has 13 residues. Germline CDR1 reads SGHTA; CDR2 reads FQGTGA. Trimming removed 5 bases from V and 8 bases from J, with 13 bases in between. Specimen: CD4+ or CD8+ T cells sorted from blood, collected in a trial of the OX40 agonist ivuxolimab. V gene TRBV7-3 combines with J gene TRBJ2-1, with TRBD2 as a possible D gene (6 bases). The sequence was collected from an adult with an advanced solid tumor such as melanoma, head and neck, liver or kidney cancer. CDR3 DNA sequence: TGTGCCAGCAGCCCCGGGGGTGGCGATGAGCAGTTCTTC. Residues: CASSPGGGDEQFF.